Presented here are 30 T cell receptor beta chains from one specimen sequenced in a study of T cell repertoires in cytomegalovirus infection. TCRdb itself ran the reads through MiXCR, one entry per CDR3 protein. The data hold roughly 240,000 distinct CDR3 sequences, with around 6.6% observed a single time. Sequencing was done on a sample of PBMCs. Source of these receptors: a human donor in good health (CMV status not recorded). Some clones in this sample may be carry-over from other donors' samples.

This clonotype appeared many times. The chain recombines TRBV7-2 with TRBJ2-5, with D tentatively TRBD1 or TRBD2 (6 bases each). CDR3 length equals 15 residues. CDR1 and CDR2 (germline): SGHTA, FQGNSA. Trimming cost V 1 base and J 4 bases, with 13 bases left between them. The CDR3 protein is CASSLGLRGRETQYF. The CDR3 region has the DNA TGTGCCAGCAGCTTAGGTCTCCGGGGGCGAGAGACCCAGTACTTC.

This clonotype has ten or more counts. The J gene is TRBJ2-7, the V gene TRBV11-2, with 7 bases lining up with TRBD1. Germline V lookup: CDR1 SGHAT, CDR2 FQNNGV. The V and J ends lost 6 bases and 0 bases, in that order; junction bases with no gene match: 8. CDR3 length: 15 residues. CDR3 nucleotide sequence: TGTGCCAGCAGTCCAGACAGGGTCAGCTCCTACGAGCAGTACTTC. It specifies CASSPDRVSSYEQYF.

The sample holds many counts of this clonotype. The CDR3 region is CASSVLGQGPIYGYTF. The CDR3 nucleotides are TGTGCCAGCAGCGTCCTCGGACAGGGGCCGATCTATGGCTACACCTTC. The J gene is TRBJ1-2, the V gene TRBV9, with 9 bases identical to TRBD1. The germline V gene has CDR1 SGDLS and CDR2 YYNGEE. CDR3 length equals 16 residues. Trimming at V came to 2 bases and at J to 4 bases, leaving 9 bases not matched to a gene.

This clonotype appeared many times. V gene TRBV7-3 combines with J gene TRBJ2-1, with 7 bases that match TRBD1. Germline CDR1 is SGHTA and CDR2 is FQGTGA. The trim removed 3 bases at V and 1 base at J, leaving 6 bases unmatched. The CDR3 covers 16 residues. CDR3 amino acids: CASSFLATGSYNEQFF. The CDR3 nucleotides read TGTGCCAGCAGCTTTTTAGCGACAGGGTCCTACAATGAGCAGTTCTTC.

This clonotype was seen repeatedly, ten times or more. As DNA, the CDR3 is TGTGCCAGCAGCCCGTTACAGGGGGCCGGGGAGCTGTTTTTT. Translated: CASSPLQGAGELFF. The rearrangement links TRBV11-2 to TRBJ2-2; 8 positions agree with TRBD1. Germline assignment: CDR1 SGHAT and CDR2 FQNNGV. The junction had 5 bases not matched to a gene; V was cut back by 5 bases and J by 6 bases. The CDR3 has 14 amino acids.

This clonotype was counted many times. The chain carries TRBV4-3 and TRBJ2-3; TRBD2 matches at 8 bases. J was trimmed by 3 bases and V by 1 base; bases with no gene match: 3. The length of the CDR3 is 15 residues. Germline assignment: CDR1 LGHNA and CDR2 YSLEER. Written as DNA, the CDR3 is TGCGCCAGCAGCCAAGGAGCGGGAGCAACAGATACGCAGTATTTT. It codes for CASSQGAGATDTQYF.

The table lists this clonotype with many counts. V is TRBV12-3 or TRBV12-4 and J is TRBJ1-6, with D possibly TRBD1 on 6 matching bases. The CDR3 has 15 residues. V was clipped by 0 bases and J by 9 bases, with 12 bases between them. The CDR3 coding sequence is TGTGCCAGCAGTTTAGCGCAGGGGACGGGTTCACCCCTCCACTTT. Encoded protein: CASSLAQGTGSPLHF.

This clonotype has at least ten counts. The V gene is TRBV6-2 or TRBV6-3, the J gene TRBJ1-4; D is undetermined. V gave up 0 bases and J gave up 8 bases, with 10 bases separating them. There are 14 residues in the CDR3. CDR1 MNHEY and CDR2 SVGEGT come from the germline V gene. CDR3 region: CASSYSMVGEKLFF. DNA of the CDR3: TGTGCCAGCAGTTACTCCATGGTGGGGGAAAAACTGTTTTTT.

In this sample, this clonotype turned up many times. The chain couples TRBV7-9 to TRBJ2-1, with 12 nucleotides matching TRBD2. The V gene end was trimmed by 2 bases and the J gene end by 3 bases; junction bases not matched to a gene: 5. Germline lookup yields CDR1 SEHNR and CDR2 FQNEAQ (reference sequence). The CDR3 is 17 amino acids. The CDR3 DNA follows: TGTGCCAGCAGCTTACGCGGACTAGCGGGGAACTACAATGAGCAGTTCTTC. This encodes CASSLRGLAGNYNEQFF.

This clonotype was seen repeatedly, ten times or more. This rearrangement joins TRBV6-2 or TRBV6-3 to TRBJ2-7; D not resolved. The V and J ends lost 0 bases and 2 bases respectively, with 8 bases between them. CDR3 size: 14 residues. Per the germline V gene, CDR1 is MNHEY and CDR2 is SVGEGT. CDR3 amino acids: CASSYSPSTYEQYF. CDR3 in DNA: TGTGCCAGCAGTTACTCGCCTTCCACCTACGAGCAGTACTTC.

This clonotype showed up many times. This rearrangement joins TRBV6-2 or TRBV6-3 to TRBJ2-1; TRBD2 agrees at 12 bases. This CDR3 has 16 residues. Germline CDR1 is MNHEY and CDR2 is SVGEGT. V shed 4 bases and J 3 bases; nucleotides not matched to a gene: 4. CDR3 DNA: TGTGCCAGCAGTTTTCGGACTAGCGGGGACTACAATGAGCAGTTCTTC. Translated: CASSFRTSGDYNEQFF.

At least ten counts were recorded for this clonotype. The gene calls are TRBV6-2 or TRBV6-3 and TRBJ2-1, with a weak D call TRBD2 (6 bases). The CDR3 extends over 15 amino acids. Deletions cut 4 bases from V and 0 bases from J, with 10 bases between. Per germline, CDR1 MNHEY and CDR2 SVGEGT. The CDR3 sequence is CASSSDGSSYNEQFF. DNA for the CDR3: TGTGCCAGCAGTTCAGACGGGAGCTCCTACAATGAGCAGTTCTTC.

This clonotype has ten or more counts. The CDR3 here is CASSLRGGQGNEQFF. CDR3 nucleotide sequence: TGTGCCAGCAGCTTGCGGGGGGGACAGGGCAATGAGCAGTTCTTC. V gene TRBV5-8 combines with J gene TRBJ2-1, with D perhaps TRBD1 (9 bases). V lost 1 base and J lost 6, with 14 bases in between. The CDR3 sequence is 15 residues long. Germline values: CDR1 SGHTS, CDR2 YDEGEE.

This clonotype was counted at least ten times. The chain employs TRBV28 and TRBJ2-1, with D possibly called TRBD1 or TRBD2 (5 bases each). Germline loops: CDR1 MDHEN, CDR2 SYDVKM. V lost 2 bases, J lost 2 bases, and 10 bases lay in between. The CDR3 has 15 residues. CDR3 amino acids: CASSLTGLAYNEQFF. In DNA, the CDR3 is TGTGCCAGCAGTTTAACGGGGCTAGCCTACAATGAGCAGTTCTTC.

This clonotype was found many times. The CDR3 is CASSGVGGVAFF. CDR3 bases: TGTGCCAGCAGCGGGGTGGGGGGGGTGGCTTTCTTT. The V call is TRBV7-9, the J call TRBJ1-1; D perhaps matches TRBD1 (5 bases). Germline V gene lookup returns CDR1 SEHNR and CDR2 FQNEAQ (reference sequence). The CDR3 is made up of 12 amino acids. V was clipped by 5 bases and J by 11 bases, with 15 bases between them.

This clonotype showed up many times. The chain combines TRBV28 with TRBJ1-1, with D possibly being TRBD1 (6 bases). There are 16 residues in the CDR3. The V and J ends lost 1 base and 1 base respectively, with 13 bases between them. Germline-derived CDR1 and CDR2 are MDHEN and SYDVKM. The CDR3 nucleotides are TGTGCCAGCAGTTTATCTCCGGGGGCAGGGAACACTGAAGCTTTCTTT. It specifies CASSLSPGAGNTEAFF.

In its sample, this clonotype was seen many times. This chain links TRBV6-2 or TRBV6-3 with TRBJ2-2; D might be TRBD1 (6 bases). V shed 7 bases and J shed 4 bases, with 13 bases lying between them. This CDR3 has 14 amino acids. Germline CDR1 reads MNHEY; CDR2 reads SVGEGT. DNA of the CDR3: TGTGCCAGCACCTTTGGACAGTTCACCGGGGAGCTGTTTTTT. It is translated as CASTFGQFTGELFF.

This clonotype was seen repeatedly, ten times or more. This chain joins TRBV6-2 or TRBV6-3 and TRBJ2-5, with a tentative D call TRBD1 (5 bases). V dropped 3 bases and J dropped 2 bases, with 10 bases sitting between them. This CDR3 region has 14 residues. Germline V lookup: CDR1 MNHEY, CDR2 SVGEGT. The CDR3 protein is CASSYLGQQETQYF. CDR3 bases: TGTGCCAGCAGTTATCTGGGGCAGCAAGAGACCCAGTACTTC.

This clonotype was detected many times. V gene TRBV19 combines with J gene TRBJ1-5; D is undetermined. The V end was cut by 4 bases, the J end by 11 bases, with 12 bases between. The CDR3 spans 12 residues. The germline V gene has CDR1 LNHDA and CDR2 SQIVND (reference sequence). The CDR3 nucleotides are TGTGCCAGTAGTACCTCGCGGGAGGCCCAGCATTTT. It codes for CASSTSREAQHF.

This clonotype was observed many times. The chain combines TRBV6-1 with TRBJ2-4, with D possibly being TRBD1 or TRBD2 (5 bases each). The CDR3 covers 13 residues. The V gene lost 7 bases and the J gene lost 7 bases, with 14 bases spanning the gap. The germline CDR1 and CDR2 sequences are MNHNS and SASEGT. CDR3 sequence reads: CASTPGTWNIQYF. CDR3 DNA sequence: TGTGCCAGCACCCCCGGGACCTGGAACATTCAGTACTTC.

This clonotype was recorded a few times. The rearrangement joins TRBV20-1 to TRBJ1-2, with D unresolved. CDR1 DFQATT and CDR2 SNEGSKA come from the germline V gene (reference sequence). CDR3 length: 14 amino acids. Trimming took 0 bases from V and 4 from J, leaving 12 bases between them. CDR3 loop: CSAREDPPTYGYTF. CDR3 sequence (DNA): TGCAGTGCTAGAGAGGACCCCCCGACCTATGGCTACACCTTC.

This clonotype was observed at least ten times. The V and J genes are TRBV20-1 and TRBJ2-3, with D possibly matching TRBD2 (6 bases). The CDR3 is 12 amino acids. Germline loops: CDR1 DFQATT, CDR2 SNEGSKA (reference sequence). V was shortened by 7 bases and J by 2 bases, with 10 bases between the two germline ends. CDR3 protein: CSVAGSTDTQYF. The CDR3 nucleotides are TGCAGTGTTGCGGGATCCACAGATACGCAGTATTTT.

This clonotype was detected only a few times. The chain carries TRBV4-2 and TRBJ2-5; possible D gene TRBD2, 6 bases. This CDR3 has 15 amino acids. Germline CDR1 reads LGHNA; CDR2 reads YNFKEQ. V lost 1 base and J lost 2, with 11 bases in between. CDR3 sequence reads: CASSQVGTAQETQYF. CDR3 in DNA: TGTGCCAGCAGCCAAGTCGGGACTGCACAAGAGACCCAGTACTTC.

In this sample, this clonotype turned up a few times. The chain employs TRBV2 and TRBJ2-7, with D perhaps TRBD2 (5 bases). This CDR3 has 12 amino acids. Germline V gene data show CDR1 as SNHLY and CDR2 as FYNNEI. The germline V and J ends were trimmed by 5 bases and 3 bases, with 8 bases remaining between them. CDR3 sequence (DNA): TGTGCCAGCAGTAAGCGGAGCTACGAGCAGTACTTC. This codes for CASSKRSYEQYF.

In its sample, this clonotype was seen many times. V and J are TRBV5-4 and TRBJ1-6; no clear D. Germline lookup yields CDR1 SGHNT and CDR2 YYREEE (reference sequence). The V end lost 4 bases, the J end lost 4 bases, and 15 bases lay between the germline ends. This CDR3 is built from 16 residues. CDR3 protein: CASSRLGRTYNSPLHF. Written as DNA, the CDR3 is TGTGCCAGCAGCCGGTTGGGGAGGACTTATAATTCACCCCTCCACTTT.

This chain joins TRBV5-8 and TRBJ2-1, with D possibly being TRBD2 (6 bases). The ends were cut back, 3 bases at V and 3 bases at J, with 10 bases in the middle. CDR3 length equals 14 residues. Germline loops: CDR1 SGHTS, CDR2 YDEGEE. CDR3 in amino acids: CASSSGLSYNEQFF. The DNA for the CDR3 is TGTGCCAGCAGCTCGGGACTGAGCTACAATGAGCAGTTCTTC.

This clonotype was counted only a few times. The CDR3 bases are TGTGCCAGCAGCCAAGATTTGGAGAGCGAGCAGTACTTC. This gives the protein CASSQDLESEQYF. The chain employs TRBV14 and TRBJ2-7; no firm D call. This CDR3 spans 13 amino acids. Per germline, CDR1 SGHDN and CDR2 FVKESK. V was clipped by 0 bases and J by 6 bases, with 9 bases between them.

This clonotype occurred many times. The chain links TRBV5-8 to TRBJ1-2; a possible D gene is TRBD1 (5 bases). Germline CDR1 SGHTS, CDR2 YDEGEE. The V end lost 6 bases, the J end lost 8 bases, and 17 bases lay between the germline ends. The CDR3 sequence is 13 residues long. DNA for the CDR3: TGTGCCAGCAACTATCCAGAGGGGCACGGCTACACCTTC. Its protein product is CASNYPEGHGYTF.

Concerning this clonotype itself: The junction departs from the called germline gene at one end, perhaps through a read error. The rearrangement uses TRBV7-2 and TRBJ2-7; D might be TRBD2 (5 bases). The CDR3 length is 16 residues. Germline V gene sequence: CDR1 SGHTA, CDR2 FQGNSA. CDR3 protein: CVSSLVTGTNSYEQYF. The CDR3, as DNA: TGTGTCAGCAGCTTAGTTACGGGAACGAACTCCTATGAGCAGTACTTC.

In the case of this clonotype: One base away lies a much larger clone, so this may be a sequencing read error. The CDR3, as DNA: TGCAGCGTCCCAGGCAGAGGAGAGACCCAGTACTTC. Protein product: CSVPGRGETQYF. This rearrangement joins TRBV29-1 to TRBJ2-5; no firm D call. The V end lost 6 bases, the J end lost 4 bases, and 12 bases lay between the germline ends. Germline loops: CDR1 SQVTM, CDR2 ANQGSEA. The CDR3 has 12 residues.